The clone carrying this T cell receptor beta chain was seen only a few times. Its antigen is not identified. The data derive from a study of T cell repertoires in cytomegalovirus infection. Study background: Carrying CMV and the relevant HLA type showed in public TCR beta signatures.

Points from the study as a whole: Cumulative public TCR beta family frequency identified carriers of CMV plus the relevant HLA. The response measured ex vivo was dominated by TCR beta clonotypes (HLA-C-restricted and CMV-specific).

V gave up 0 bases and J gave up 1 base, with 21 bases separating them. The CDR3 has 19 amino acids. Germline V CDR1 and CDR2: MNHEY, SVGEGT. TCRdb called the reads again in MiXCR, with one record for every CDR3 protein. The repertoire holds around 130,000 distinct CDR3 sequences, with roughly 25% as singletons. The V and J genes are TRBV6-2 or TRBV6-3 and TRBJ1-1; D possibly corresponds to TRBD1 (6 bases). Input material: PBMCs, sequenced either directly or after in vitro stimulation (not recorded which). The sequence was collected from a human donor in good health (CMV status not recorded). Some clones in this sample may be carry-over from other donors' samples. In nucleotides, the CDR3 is TGTGCCAGCAGTTACTCCCGGGACATAAGAAGTGTCGCGAACACTGAAGCTTTCTTT. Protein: CASSYSRDIRSVANTEAFF.